This TCR beta chain stems from a study of blood T cell repertoires in COVID-19. Study overall: The study drew acute and convalescent COVID-19 samples from the United States, Italy and Spain. The cDNA or gDNA used as material had been derived from T cells, B-cell-depleted T cells, or PBMCs.

Under the authors' procedure: Cell counts per sample came from amplifying reference gene primers. Sequencing was performed with immunoSEQ multiplex PCR; in TCRdb, only in-frame clones are kept and a portion is missing. D and trimming were read from the DNA, whereas the V and J calls and clone size are those reported in that table. The sample lists about 81,000 clones, more than 80% occurring once. The CDR3 runs to 11 residues. The V end was cut by 0 bases, the J end by 11 bases, with 8 bases between. Germline CDR1 is SQVTM and CDR2 is ANQGSEA. The source material was peripheral blood. J is TRBJ2-1 and V is TRBV29-1; D ambiguous. The clonotype comes from a human donor in a cohort sampled during active COVID-19. The chain's CDR3 is CSVEDRHKQFF. In DNA form, the CDR3 reads TGCAGCGTTGAAGATCGACACAAGCAGTTCTTC.